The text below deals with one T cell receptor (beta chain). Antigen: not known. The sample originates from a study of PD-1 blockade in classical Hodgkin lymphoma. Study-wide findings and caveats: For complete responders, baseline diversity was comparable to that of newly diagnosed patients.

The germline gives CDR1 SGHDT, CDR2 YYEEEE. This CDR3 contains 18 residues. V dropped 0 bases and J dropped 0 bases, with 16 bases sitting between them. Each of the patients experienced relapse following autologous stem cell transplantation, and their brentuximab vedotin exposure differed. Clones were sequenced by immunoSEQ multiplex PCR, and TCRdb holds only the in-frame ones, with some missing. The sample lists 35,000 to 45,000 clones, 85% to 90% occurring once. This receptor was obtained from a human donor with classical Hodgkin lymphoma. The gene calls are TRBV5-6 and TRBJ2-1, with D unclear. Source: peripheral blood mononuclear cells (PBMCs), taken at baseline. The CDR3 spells CASSLVGPALGSYNEQFF. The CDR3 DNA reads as TGTGCCAGCAGCTTGGTGGGCCCTGCTCTGGGCTCCTACAATGAGCAGTTCTTC.